The following is a TCR beta chain sequence with its context. The antigen this receptor binds is unknown. No per-base quality is available; no much larger clone lies one base away. Receptor libraries were prepared by 5' RACE. For sequencing, a NextSeq 500 was employed. In the TCR library protocol, unique molecular identifiers were attached to individual cDNA molecules to correct for PCR bias and sequencing error. TCR alpha and beta chains were both sequenced, and the abundances of alpha and beta sequences in each sample were closely correlated with each other. On the study's bioinformatics: Decombinator V4 was used to perform V gene, J gene and CDR3 annotation of TCR sequences. TCRs were defined as expanded if a significant change between any two time points was detected under a Poisson model with p below 0.0001. TCR abundances were normalised to the total number of TCRs sequenced in each sample and reported as counts per million. TRAV1-2 paired with TRAJ12, TRAJ20 or TRAJ33 defined MAIT TCRs, while TRAV10 paired with TRAJ18 defined iNKT TCRs. VDJdb, accessed 1 November 2021, was searched for CMV, EBV and SARS-CoV-2 annotated TCRs, with TCRs annotated for multiple antigens excluded. Clones were called with MiXCR by TCRdb after fastp trimmed the public reads at Q25, and only in-frame beta chains were retained. Every CDR3 protein is listed once, alongside the most common genes and DNA of its rows. Clone size and V and J calls follow TCRdb, not the original study. Here the sample has tens of thousands of distinct CDR3 sequences; roughly 9.7% occur a single time. The ten biggest clones cover 12% of the sample.

The CDR3 has 14 amino acids, counting the end cysteine and phenylalanine. Solely the CDR3 DNA is kept, with 42 bases framed from the first base. The germline V gene supplies CDR1 SQVTM and CDR2 ANQGSEA. From V the trimming removes 6 bases and from J it removes 8 bases, while the gene matches leave 10 bases of the junction unaccounted for. A case-control design nested within a healthcare worker cohort in London, UK, was used, with weekly nasopharyngeal swab PCR tests and blood sampling performed. Healthcare workers were recruited during the week of the UK lockdown, between 23 and 31 March 2020, and followed weekly for up to 16 weeks. The data were obtained in a study of early T cells in non-severe SARS-CoV-2 infection (dated by TCRdb to about 2021). With respect to the entire study: Because TCR sequencing relied on bulk RNA taken from unsorted whole blood, pairing of alpha and beta chains was not possible.

Paper-wide results and their limitations: Matching against VDJdb was skewed toward anti-spike CD8 responses, likely underestimated virus-specific expansions, and missed private and CD4 specificities.

The receptor's source is an adult who was a healthcare worker with PCR-confirmed SARS-CoV-2 infection or an uninfected control (not recorded which). The sequenced sample consisted of whole blood. The chain employs TRBV29-1 and TRBJ1-4, with TRBD1 matching 9 junction bases. The DNA sequence is given as TGCAGCGTCGTAACCGGGACAGGGTTGGAAAAACTGTTTTTT. It is translated as CSVVTGTGLEKLFF.